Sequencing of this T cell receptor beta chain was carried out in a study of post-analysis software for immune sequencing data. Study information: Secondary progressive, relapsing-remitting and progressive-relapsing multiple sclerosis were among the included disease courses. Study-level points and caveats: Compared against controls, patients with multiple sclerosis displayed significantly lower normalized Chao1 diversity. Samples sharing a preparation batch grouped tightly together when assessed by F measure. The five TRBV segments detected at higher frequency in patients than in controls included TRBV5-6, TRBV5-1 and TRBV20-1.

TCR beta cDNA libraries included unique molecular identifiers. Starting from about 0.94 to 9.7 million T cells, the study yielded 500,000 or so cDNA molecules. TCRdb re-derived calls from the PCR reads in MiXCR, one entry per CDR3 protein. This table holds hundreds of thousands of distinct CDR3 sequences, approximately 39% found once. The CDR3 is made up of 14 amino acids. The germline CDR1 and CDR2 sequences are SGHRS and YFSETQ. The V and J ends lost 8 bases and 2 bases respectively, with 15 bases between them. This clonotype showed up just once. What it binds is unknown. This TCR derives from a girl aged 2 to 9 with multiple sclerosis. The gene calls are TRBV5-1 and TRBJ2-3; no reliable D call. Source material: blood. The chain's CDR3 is CASRPVGSTDTQYF. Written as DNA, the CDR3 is TGCGCCAGTAGACCAGTGGGATCCACAGATACGCAGTATTTT.